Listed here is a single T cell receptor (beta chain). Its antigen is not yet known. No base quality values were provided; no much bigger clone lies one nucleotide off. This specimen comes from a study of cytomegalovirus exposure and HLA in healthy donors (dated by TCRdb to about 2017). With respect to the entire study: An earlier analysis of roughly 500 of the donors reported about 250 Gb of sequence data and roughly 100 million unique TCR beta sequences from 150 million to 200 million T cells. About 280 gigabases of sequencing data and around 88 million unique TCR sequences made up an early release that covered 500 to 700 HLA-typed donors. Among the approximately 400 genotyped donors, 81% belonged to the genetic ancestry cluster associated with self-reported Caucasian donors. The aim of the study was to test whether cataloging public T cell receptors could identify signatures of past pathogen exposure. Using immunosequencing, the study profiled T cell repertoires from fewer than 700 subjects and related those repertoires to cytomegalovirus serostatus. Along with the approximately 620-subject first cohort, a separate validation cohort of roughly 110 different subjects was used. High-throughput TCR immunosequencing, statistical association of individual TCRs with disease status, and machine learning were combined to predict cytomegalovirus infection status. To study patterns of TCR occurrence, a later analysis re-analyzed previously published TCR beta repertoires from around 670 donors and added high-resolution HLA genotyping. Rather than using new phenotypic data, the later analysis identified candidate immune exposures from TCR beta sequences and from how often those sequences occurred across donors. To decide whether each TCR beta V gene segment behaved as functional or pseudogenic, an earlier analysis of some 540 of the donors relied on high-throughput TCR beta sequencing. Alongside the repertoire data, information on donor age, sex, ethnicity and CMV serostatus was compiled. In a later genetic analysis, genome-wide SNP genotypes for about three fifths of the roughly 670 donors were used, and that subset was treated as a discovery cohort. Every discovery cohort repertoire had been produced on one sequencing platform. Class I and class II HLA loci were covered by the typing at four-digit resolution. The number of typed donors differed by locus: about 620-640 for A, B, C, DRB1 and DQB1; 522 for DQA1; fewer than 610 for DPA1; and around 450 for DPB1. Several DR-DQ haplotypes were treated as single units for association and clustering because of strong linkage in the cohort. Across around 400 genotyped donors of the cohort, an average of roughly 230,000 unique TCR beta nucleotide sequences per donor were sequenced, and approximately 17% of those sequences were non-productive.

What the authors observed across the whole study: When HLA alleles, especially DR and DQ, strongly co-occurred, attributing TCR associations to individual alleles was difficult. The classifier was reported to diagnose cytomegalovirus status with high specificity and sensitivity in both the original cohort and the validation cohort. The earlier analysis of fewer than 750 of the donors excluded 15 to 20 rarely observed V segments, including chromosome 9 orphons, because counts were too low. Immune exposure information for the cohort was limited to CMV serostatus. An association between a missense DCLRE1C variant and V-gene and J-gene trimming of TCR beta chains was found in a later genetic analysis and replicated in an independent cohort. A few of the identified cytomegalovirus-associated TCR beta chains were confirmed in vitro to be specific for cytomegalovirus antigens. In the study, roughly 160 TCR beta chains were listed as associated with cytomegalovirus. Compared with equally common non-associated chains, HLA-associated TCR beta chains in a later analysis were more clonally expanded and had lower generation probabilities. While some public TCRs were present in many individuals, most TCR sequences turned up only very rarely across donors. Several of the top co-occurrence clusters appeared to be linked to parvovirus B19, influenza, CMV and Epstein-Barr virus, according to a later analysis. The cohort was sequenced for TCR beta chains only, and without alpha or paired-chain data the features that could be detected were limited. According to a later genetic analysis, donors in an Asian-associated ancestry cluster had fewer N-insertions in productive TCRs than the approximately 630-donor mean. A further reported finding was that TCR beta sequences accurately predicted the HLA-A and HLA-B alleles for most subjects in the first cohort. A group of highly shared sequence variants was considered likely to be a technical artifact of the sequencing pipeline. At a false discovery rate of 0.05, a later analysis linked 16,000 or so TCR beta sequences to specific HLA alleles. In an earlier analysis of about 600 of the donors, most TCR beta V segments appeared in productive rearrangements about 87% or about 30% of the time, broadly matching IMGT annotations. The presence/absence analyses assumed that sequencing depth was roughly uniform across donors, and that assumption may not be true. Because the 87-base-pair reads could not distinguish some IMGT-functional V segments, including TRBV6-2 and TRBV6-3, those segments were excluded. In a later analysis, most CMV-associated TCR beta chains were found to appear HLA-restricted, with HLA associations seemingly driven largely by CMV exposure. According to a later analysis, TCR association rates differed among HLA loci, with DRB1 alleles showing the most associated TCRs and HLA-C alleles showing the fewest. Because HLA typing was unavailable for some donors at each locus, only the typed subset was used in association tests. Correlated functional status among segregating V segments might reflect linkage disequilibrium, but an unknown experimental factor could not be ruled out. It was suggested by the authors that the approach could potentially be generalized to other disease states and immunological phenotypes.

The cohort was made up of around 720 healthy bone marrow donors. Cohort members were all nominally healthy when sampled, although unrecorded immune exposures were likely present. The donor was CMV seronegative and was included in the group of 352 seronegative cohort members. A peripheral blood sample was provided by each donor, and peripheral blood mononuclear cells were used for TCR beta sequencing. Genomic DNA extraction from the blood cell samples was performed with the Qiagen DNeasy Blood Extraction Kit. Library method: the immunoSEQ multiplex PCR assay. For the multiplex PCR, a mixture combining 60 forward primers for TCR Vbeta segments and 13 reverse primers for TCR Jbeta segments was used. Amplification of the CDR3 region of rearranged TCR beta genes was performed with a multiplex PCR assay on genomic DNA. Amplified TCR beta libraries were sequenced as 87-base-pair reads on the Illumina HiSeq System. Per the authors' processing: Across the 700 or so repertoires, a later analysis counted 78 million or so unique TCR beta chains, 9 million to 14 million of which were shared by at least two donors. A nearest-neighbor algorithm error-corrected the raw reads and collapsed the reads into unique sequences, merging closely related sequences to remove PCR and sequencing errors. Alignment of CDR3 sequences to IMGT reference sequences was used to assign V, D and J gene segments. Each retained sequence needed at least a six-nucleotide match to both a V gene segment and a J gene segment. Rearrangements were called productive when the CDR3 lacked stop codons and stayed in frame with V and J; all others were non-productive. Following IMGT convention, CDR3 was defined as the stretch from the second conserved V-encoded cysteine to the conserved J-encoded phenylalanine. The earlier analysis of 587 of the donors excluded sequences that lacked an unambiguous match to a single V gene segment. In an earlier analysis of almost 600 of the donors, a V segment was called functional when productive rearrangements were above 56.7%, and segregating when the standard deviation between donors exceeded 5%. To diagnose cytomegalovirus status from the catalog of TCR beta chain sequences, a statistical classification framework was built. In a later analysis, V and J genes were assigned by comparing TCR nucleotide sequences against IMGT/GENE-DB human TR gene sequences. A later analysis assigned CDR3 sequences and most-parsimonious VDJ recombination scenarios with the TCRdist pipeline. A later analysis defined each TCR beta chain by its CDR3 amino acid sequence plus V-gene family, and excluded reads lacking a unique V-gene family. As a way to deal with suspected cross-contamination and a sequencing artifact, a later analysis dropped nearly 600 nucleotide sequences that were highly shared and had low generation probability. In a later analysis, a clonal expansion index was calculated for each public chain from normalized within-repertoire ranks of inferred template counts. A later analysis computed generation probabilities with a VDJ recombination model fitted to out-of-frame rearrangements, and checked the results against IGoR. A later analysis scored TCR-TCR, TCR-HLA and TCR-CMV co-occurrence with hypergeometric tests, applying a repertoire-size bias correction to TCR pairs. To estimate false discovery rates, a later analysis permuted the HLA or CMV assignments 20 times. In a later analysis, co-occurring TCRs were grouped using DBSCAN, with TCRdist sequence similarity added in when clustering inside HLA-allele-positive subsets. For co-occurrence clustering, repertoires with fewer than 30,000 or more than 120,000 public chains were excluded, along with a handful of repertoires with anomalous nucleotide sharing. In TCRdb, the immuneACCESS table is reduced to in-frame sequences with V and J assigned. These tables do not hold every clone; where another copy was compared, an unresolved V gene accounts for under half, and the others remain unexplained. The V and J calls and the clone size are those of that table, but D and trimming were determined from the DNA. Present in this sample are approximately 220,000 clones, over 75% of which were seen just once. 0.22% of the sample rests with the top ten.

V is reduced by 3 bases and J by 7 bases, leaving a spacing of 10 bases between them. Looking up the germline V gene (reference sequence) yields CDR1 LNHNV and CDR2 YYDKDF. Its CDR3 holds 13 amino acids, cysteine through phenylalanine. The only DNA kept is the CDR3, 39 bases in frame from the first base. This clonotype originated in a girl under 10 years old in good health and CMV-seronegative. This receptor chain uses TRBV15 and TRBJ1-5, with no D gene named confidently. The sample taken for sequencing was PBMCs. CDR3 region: CATSREEGQPQHF. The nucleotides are TGTGCCACCAGCAGGGAGGAGGGCCAGCCCCAGCATTTT.